A selection of T cell receptor beta chains follows, all from one sample in a study of blood T cell repertoires in COVID-19. Assay used: immunoSEQ multiplex PCR; TCRdb lists only in-frame clones, some missing. The sample includes about 150,000 clones, around 90% seen only once; the top ten take around 2.3%. Material: peripheral blood. These receptors were collected from a human donor with COVID-19, enrolled during active disease. The donor label of this sample is uncertain. Both conserved end residues are part of each CDR3. The D gene is left open where the match is weak. Expanded clones get a size class; other rows say once, few or many, or leave the size out.

>TRBV10-2|TRBJ1-5|-|13|-
TGCGCCAGCAGTGAACAGGGCGGTCAGCCCCAGCATTTT
CASSEQGGQPQHF
>TRBV7-2|TRBJ2-2|-|12|-
TGTGCCAGCAGCTCCTTTCCCGGGGAGCTGTTTTTT
CASSSFPGELFF
>TRBV19|TRBJ2-1|few|14|-
TGTGCCAGTAGTAGGCGGTACGGTTGGAATGAGCAGTTCTTC
CASSRRYGWNEQFF
>TRBV2|TRBJ1-1|-|15|-
TGTGCCAGCAGTGATTTGACAGGAAAAGTTACTGAAGCTTTCTTT
CASSDLTGKVTEAFF
>TRBV14|TRBJ1-4|once|16|TRBD1
TGTGCCAGCAGCCAAGTCGCGACAGGGGGCCAGGGAAAACTGTTTTTT
CASSQVATGGQGKLFF
>TRBV10-3|TRBJ2-1|-|16|TRBD2
TGTGCCATCAGTGGTAGCGGGGGGAGCTCCTACAATGAGCAGTTCTTC
CAISGSGGSSYNEQFF
>TRBV2|TRBJ2-2|once|14|-
TGTGCCAGCAGTGAACTGCGGGGAGGCGGGGAGCTGTTTTTT
CASSELRGGGELFF
>TRBV7-9|TRBJ2-1|-|16|TRBD2
TGTGCCAGCAGCACCCAATGGACTAGCCGTTACAATGAGCAGTTCTTC
CASSTQWTSRYNEQFF
>TRBV3-1/TRBV3-2|TRBJ2-5|-|14|-
TGTGCCAGCAGCCAAGGGGGAGGACAAGAGACCCAGTACTTC
CASSQGGGQETQYF
>TRBV2|TRBJ1-1|-|14|TRBD1
TGTGCCAGCAGAGTAACAGGGGAATCCACTGAAGCTTTCTTT
CASRVTGESTEAFF
>TRBV12-3/TRBV12-4|TRBJ1-1|-|11|-
TGTGCCAGCAGCCCCCATGAGCTGGCTTTCTTT
CASSPHELAFF
>TRBV5-1|TRBJ2-1|-|15|-
TGCGCCAGCAGCTTGTCATCCCGAGCCAACAATGAGCAGTTCTTC
CASSLSSRANNEQFF
>TRBV19|TRBJ1-4|-|16|TRBD1
TGTGCCAGTAGTATGTTGGGACAGACAACTAATGAAAAACTGTTTTTT
CASSMLGQTTNEKLFF
>TRBV11-2|TRBJ1-2|-|15|TRBD1
TGTGCCAGCATCTCTACGACAGGGTTGGCCTATGGCTACACCTTC
CASISTTGLAYGYTF
>TRBV7-6|TRBJ1-5|-|14|TRBD1
TGTGCCAGCAGCCCGGGGACAGGGAATCAGCCCCAGCATTTT
CASSPGTGNQPQHF
>TRBV10-3|TRBJ1-4|-|12|TRBD1
TGTGCCATCAGGACAGGGGATGAAAAACTGTTTTTT
CAIRTGDEKLFF
>TRBV7-9|TRBJ1-3|few|15|-
TGTGCCAGCAGCTCGTCAGGGGAGAGGGGAAACACCATATATTTT
CASSSSGERGNTIYF
>TRBV5-4|TRBJ1-5|once|13|-
TGTGCCAGCAGCTTCGAAGCAAATCAGCCCCAGCATTTT
CASSFEANQPQHF
>TRBV27|TRBJ1-6|-|17|TRBD1
TGTGCCAGCAGTCGGACAGGGGGGAGCTCCTATAATTCACCCCTCCACTTT
CASSRTGGSSYNSPLHF
>TRBV18|TRBJ2-7|-|14|TRBD1
TGTGCCAGCTCCGGGACAGGGGATTCCTACGAGCAGTACTTC
CASSGTGDSYEQYF
>TRBV18|TRBJ2-6|once|18|TRBD1
TGTGCCAGCTCCCCCGAGACAGGGGGGCTTGTAGGGGCCAACGTCCTGACTTTC
CASSPETGGLVGANVLTF
>TRBV10-3|TRBJ2-5|-|18|TRBD2
TGTGCCATCAGCCCATCTAAAGGACGGGGGGAGGTGCAAGAGACCCAGTACTTC
CAISPSKGRGEVQETQYF
>TRBV30|TRBJ1-2|-|13|TRBD1
TGTGCCTGGAAGAAAACAGGGGGTCCTGGCTACACCTTC
CAWKKTGGPGYTF
>TRBV5-1|TRBJ2-5|-|14|-
TGCGCCAGCAGCTTGGCGGGGAAGCAAGAGACCCAGTACTTC
CASSLAGKQETQYF
>TRBV5-1|TRBJ2-3|-|13|-
TGCGCCAGCAGCTTGGACTTCACAGATACGCAGTATTTT
CASSLDFTDTQYF
>TRBV5-1|TRBJ2-7|-|15|TRBD2
TGCGCCAGCAGCTCCACGGCGGGAGGACCCTACGAGCAGTACTTC
CASSSTAGGPYEQYF
>TRBV5-1|TRBJ2-5|-|15|TRBD1
TGCGCCAGCAGTCCCGACTCAACAGGGGACGGGACCCAGTACTTC
CASSPDSTGDGTQYF
>TRBV7-3|TRBJ2-5|-|14|-
TGTGCCAGCAGCCCGCGACCCCTCGGGGAGACCCAGTACTTC
CASSPRPLGETQYF
>TRBV29-1|TRBJ2-2|-|16|-
TGCAGCGCGTGTTCCCACAATTACCCGAACACCGGGGAGCTGTTTTTT
CSACSHNYPNTGELFF
>TRBV10-2|TRBJ2-1|-|15|TRBD2
TGCGCCACCCGTGGACTAGCGGGTCCCCACAATGAGCAGTTCTTC
CATRGLAGPHNEQFF
>TRBV20-1|TRBJ1-5|-|17|-
TGCAGTGCTAGTGCCGAGCAGGGCCCTTTCCACAATCAGCCCCAGCATTTT
CSASAEQGPFHNQPQHF
>TRBV3-1/TRBV3-2|TRBJ2-7|-|13|TRBD1
TGTGCCAGCAGCCGACAGGGAGCCTACGAGCAGTACTTC
CASSRQGAYEQYF
>TRBV10-3|TRBJ2-5|once|14|-
TGTGCCATCAGTGAAGGAGGTTTGGGGGAGACCCAGTACTTC
CAISEGGLGETQYF
>TRBV19|TRBJ1-4|-|16|-
TGTGCCAGTAGCATCTTATCAGTCGCAACTAATGAAAAACTGTTTTTT
CASSILSVATNEKLFF
>TRBV7-9|TRBJ1-2|once|15|TRBD1
TGTGCCAGCAGCTTGCGGACAGGTCCCTACTATGGCTACACCTTC
CASSLRTGPYYGYTF
>TRBV9|TRBJ2-5|-|15|-
TGTGCCAGCAGCGTAGGTCCCACGAGCGAAGAGACCCAGTACTTC
CASSVGPTSEETQYF
>TRBV19|TRBJ2-4|-|11|-
TGTGCCACCAGCCGGAGGGACATTCAGTACTTC
CATSRRDIQYF
>TRBV23-1|TRBJ2-1|-|14|-
TGCGCCAGCAGTCATCGGAGCAGGGGAAATGAGCAGTTCTTC
CASSHRSRGNEQFF
>TRBV4-1|TRBJ1-3|-|17|-
TGCGCCAGCAGCCAAAGATCCCAGGTGGGCTCTGGAAACACCATATATTTT
CASSQRSQVGSGNTIYF
>TRBV29-1|TRBJ1-2|-|12|TRBD1
TGCAGCGCGCCGGACAGGTTCGGTGGCTACACCTTC
CSAPDRFGGYTF
>TRBV18|TRBJ2-4|-|16|-
TGTGCCAGCTCACTCGACAGTGAACTAGCCAAAAACATTCAGTACTTC
CASSLDSELAKNIQYF
>TRBV10-3|TRBJ1-1|-|12|-
TGTGCCATCAGTGAAAAGTGGCAGTCAGCTTTCTTT
CAISEKWQSAFF
>TRBV2|TRBJ2-5|-|15|TRBD2
TGTGCCAGCACTCGCGTCCCGGGAGGGGAAGAGACCCAGTACTTC
CASTRVPGGEETQYF
>TRBV3-1/TRBV3-2|TRBJ2-7|-|14|-
TGTGCCAGCAGCCCAGGGACAAATTCCTACGAGCAGTACTTC
CASSPGTNSYEQYF
>TRBV12-3/TRBV12-4|TRBJ1-5|-|13|-
TGTGCCAGCAGTTTTCAGGGAAATCAGCCCCAGCATTTT
CASSFQGNQPQHF
>TRBV18|TRBJ1-5|-|14|-
TGTGCCAGCTCACCGTCCGGGGGTGAGCAGCCCCAGCATTTT
CASSPSGGEQPQHF
>TRBV11-2|TRBJ1-5|-|14|-
TGTGCCAGCAGCTCGACCAGGGGTGTGCAGCCCCAGCATTTT
CASSSTRGVQPQHF
>TRBV7-2|TRBJ2-3|-|16|TRBD2
TGTGCCAGCAGCTTAGGGTTAGCGGGGGGCACAGATACGCAGTATTTT
CASSLGLAGGTDTQYF
>TRBV5-4|TRBJ2-7|-|12|-
TGTGCCAGCAGCTTGGGGGGCGGCGAGCAGTACTTC
CASSLGGGEQYF
>TRBV6-5|TRBJ1-4|-|15|TRBD1
TGTGCCAGCAGCCGAAACAGGGGTGCTAATGAAAAACTGTTTTTT
CASSRNRGANEKLFF
>TRBV11-2|TRBJ2-5|-|17|TRBD2
TGTGCCAGCAGCCCACTACCGGGTGCGGGGGGGCGTGAGACCCAGTACTTC
CASSPLPGAGGRETQYF
>TRBV29-1|TRBJ1-2|once|13|TRBD1
TGCAGCGCCGCGCACAGGGGGACCTATGGCTACACCTTC
CSAAHRGTYGYTF
>TRBV19|TRBJ1-2|-|14|-
TGTGCCAGTAGTATGTCGGCAGGGAACTATGGCTACACCTTC
CASSMSAGNYGYTF
>TRBV5-4|TRBJ1-1|-|13|-
TGTGCCAGCAGCTTGGAGCCGAACACTGAAGCTTTCTTT
CASSLEPNTEAFF